This T cell receptor (beta chain) was captured in a study of blood T cell repertoires in COVID-19. Libraries were prepared by immunoSEQ multiplex PCR; TCRdb keeps only in-frame clonotypes and omits some of them. The profile covers approximately 100,000 clones, with 65% to 90% appearing a single time and less than 3.5% taken by the ten largest. The CDR3 sequence is 14 residues long. Germline CDR1 SEHNR, CDR2 FQNEAQ (reference sequence). J was trimmed by 5 bases and V by 5 bases; bases with no gene match: 1. The sequencing input was PBMCs or T cells enriched from blood (not recorded which). The clonotype was recovered from a woman aged 45-65 years who had recovered from COVID-19. The genes are TRBV7-9 and TRBJ2-1; 12 nucleotides match TRBD2. The CDR3, as DNA: TGTGCCAGCAGCCGGACTAGCGGGGACAATGAGCAGTTCTTC. This codes for CASSRTSGDNEQFF.